The following is a T cell receptor (beta chain) sequence with its context. Authors' processing steps: For nucleated cells, counts were estimated from reference gene primer amplification. Generated by immunoSEQ multiplex PCR, the TCRdb table keeps only in-frame clones and is missing some. V, J and clone size derive from that table, while D and trimming were established from the DNA sequence. The sample includes roughly 440,000 clones, 88% of them seen just once. This specimen belongs to a study of blood T cell repertoires in COVID-19. The overall study: COVID-19 samples collected from the United States, Italy and Spain covered acute and convalescent phases.

Patients at the Seattle site were enrolled during active infection and followed longitudinally. The CDR3 has 14 residues. Trimming pared 6 bases from V and 5 bases from J, leaving 19 bases between. Germline CDR1 SQVTM, CDR2 ANQGSEA. Sample: peripheral blood. The rearrangement uses TRBV29-1 and TRBJ1-1; D might be TRBD1 (6 bases). The receptor comes from a woman in her forties or fifties with COVID-19, enrolled during active disease. In DNA, the CDR3 is TGCAGCGTGTGCTGGGGGCGCGGGTGTACTGAAGCTTTCTTT. This encodes CSVCWGRGCTEAFF.